This T cell receptor (beta chain) was profiled in a study of cytomegalovirus exposure and HLA in healthy donors (dated by TCRdb to 2015 to 2018). Concerning the study at large: According to an earlier analysis of a few hundred of the donors, some 170 million T cells yielded approximately 120 million unique TCR beta sequences and more than 250 Gb of sequence data. Roughly 300 gigabases of sequencing data and approximately 91 million unique TCR sequences made up an early release that covered several hundred HLA-typed donors. About five DR-DQ haplotypes were handled as single units for association and clustering, since linkage in the cohort was strong. On average, 235,054 unique TCR beta nucleotide sequences were sequenced per donor among a few hundred genotyped donors of the cohort, with 15% to 20% of those sequences being non-productive. Among the 398 genotyped donors, about 85% belonged to the genetic ancestry cluster associated with self-reported Caucasian donors. In the later analysis, no new phenotypic data were used to find candidate immune exposures; instead, reliance was placed on TCR beta sequences and their occurrence across donors. Donor age, sex, ethnicity and CMV serostatus were compiled alongside the repertoire data. Using immunosequencing, the study profiled T cell repertoires from fewer than 700 subjects and related those repertoires to cytomegalovirus serostatus. A later genetic analysis took genome-wide SNP genotypes for about 55% of the 666 donors and used that subset as a discovery cohort. High-throughput TCR immunosequencing, statistical association of individual TCRs with disease status, and machine learning were combined to predict cytomegalovirus infection status. Both class I and class II loci were covered by HLA typing, at four-digit resolution. To study patterns of TCR occurrence, a later analysis re-analyzed previously published TCR beta repertoires from 550 to 800 donors and added high-resolution HLA genotyping. Along with the approximately 700-subject first cohort, a separate validation cohort of over a hundred different subjects was used. The study aimed to test whether cataloging public T cell receptors could reveal signatures of past pathogen exposure. To decide whether each TCR beta V gene segment behaved as functional or pseudogenic, an earlier analysis of 587 of the donors relied on high-throughput TCR beta sequencing. All discovery cohort repertoires had been generated using a single sequencing platform. The number of typed donors differed by locus: 629-630 for A, B, C, DRB1 and DQB1; some 540 for DQA1; approximately 610 for DPA1; and 400 to 480 for DPB1. Broader findings and caveats from the paper: Sequencing depth was assumed to be roughly uniform across donors in the presence/absence analyses, though that assumption may not hold. Most TCR sequences were observed very rarely across donors, whereas some public TCRs were present in many individuals. When HLA alleles, especially DR and DQ, strongly co-occurred, attributing TCR associations to individual alleles was difficult. V-gene and J-gene trimming of TCR beta chains was associated with a missense DCLRE1C variant in a later genetic analysis, and the association was replicated in an independent cohort. A further reported finding was that TCR beta sequences accurately predicted the HLA-A and HLA-B alleles for most subjects in the first cohort. In an earlier analysis of some 640 of the donors, most TCR beta V segments were observed in productive rearrangements about 90% or about 30% of the time, broadly matching IMGT annotations. In vitro tests confirmed that a few of the cytomegalovirus-associated TCR beta chains recognize cytomegalovirus antigens. Correlated functional status among segregating V segments might be attributable to linkage disequilibrium, but an unknown experimental factor could not be ruled out. The classifier was reported to diagnose cytomegalovirus status with high specificity and sensitivity in both the original and validation cohorts. Immune exposure information for the cohort was limited to CMV serostatus. Some IMGT-functional V segments, including TRBV6-2 and TRBV6-3, could not be told apart with the 87-base-pair reads, so those segments were excluded. Because some donors lacked HLA typing at each locus, the association tests relied only on the typed subset. Only TCR beta chains were sequenced in this cohort, and the absence of alpha or paired-chain data limited detectable features. The sequencing pipeline was judged likely to have produced a cluster of highly shared sequence variants as a technical artifact. In a later genetic analysis, fewer N-insertions in productive TCRs were reported among donors in an Asian-associated ancestry cluster than the roughly 710-donor mean. The authors suggested that the approach could potentially be generalized to other disease states and immunological phenotypes. In a later analysis, TCR association rates were found to vary across HLA loci, with the most associated TCRs seen for DRB1 alleles and the fewest for HLA-C alleles. A later analysis reported that several top co-occurrence clusters appeared linked to parvovirus B19, influenza, CMV and Epstein-Barr virus. In a later analysis, 15,000 to 20,000 TCR beta sequences were associated with specific HLA alleles at a false discovery rate of 0.05. In a later analysis, HLA-associated TCR beta chains were found to be more clonally expanded and to have lower generation probabilities than equally common non-associated chains. Because counts were too low, 15 or so rarely observed V segments, including chromosome 9 orphons, were excluded from the earlier analysis of some 540 of the donors. In a later analysis, most CMV-associated TCR beta chains were found to appear HLA-restricted, with HLA associations seemingly driven largely by CMV exposure. In the study, about 150 TCR beta chains were listed as associated with cytomegalovirus.

The library was produced with the immunoSEQ multiplex PCR assay. For the multiplex PCR, a mixture combining 60 forward primers for TCR Vbeta segments and 13 reverse primers for TCR Jbeta segments was used. A multiplex PCR assay on genomic DNA amplified the CDR3 region of rearranged TCR beta genes. On the Illumina HiSeq System, the amplified TCR beta libraries were sequenced as 87-base-pair reads. As for the original processing: In a later analysis, some 80 million unique TCR beta chains were counted across the approximately 670 repertoires, and roughly 11 million of these chains were shared by at least two donors. Raw reads were error-corrected and collapsed into unique sequences with a nearest-neighbor algorithm that merged closely related sequences to remove PCR and sequencing errors. CDR3 sequences were aligned to IMGT reference sequences to assign V, D and J gene segments. For a sequence to be retained, at least a six-nucleotide match to both a V gene segment and a J gene segment was required. Rearrangements were called productive when the CDR3 lacked stop codons and stayed in frame with V and J; all others were non-productive. Following IMGT convention, CDR3 was defined as the stretch from the second conserved V-encoded cysteine to the conserved J-encoded phenylalanine. The earlier analysis of about 610 of the donors excluded sequences that lacked an unambiguous match to a single V gene segment. In an earlier analysis of about 590 of the donors, a V segment was called functional when productive rearrangements were above 56.7%, and segregating when the standard deviation between donors exceeded 5%. To diagnose cytomegalovirus status from the catalog of TCR beta chain sequences, a statistical classification framework was built. In a later analysis, V and J genes were assigned by comparing TCR nucleotide sequences against IMGT/GENE-DB human TR gene sequences. Using the TCRdist pipeline, a later analysis assigned CDR3 sequences along with most-parsimonious VDJ recombination scenarios. A later analysis defined each TCR beta chain by its CDR3 amino acid sequence plus V-gene family, and excluded reads lacking a unique V-gene family. In a later analysis, 500 to 650 highly shared, low-generation-probability nucleotide sequences were removed to address suspected cross-contamination and a sequencing artifact. In a later analysis, a clonal expansion index for each public chain was calculated from normalized within-repertoire ranks of inferred template counts. In a later analysis, generation probabilities were computed with a VDJ recombination model fitted to out-of-frame rearrangements, and the resulting probabilities were checked against IGoR. A later analysis scored TCR-TCR, TCR-HLA and TCR-CMV co-occurrence with hypergeometric tests, applying a repertoire-size bias correction to TCR pairs. False discovery rates were estimated in a later analysis by permuting HLA or CMV assignments 20 times. In a later analysis, co-occurring TCRs were grouped using DBSCAN, and TCRdist sequence similarity was added for clustering within HLA-allele-positive subsets. Repertoires with fewer than 30,000 or more than 120,000 public chains were left out of co-occurrence clustering, as were five repertoires with anomalous nucleotide sharing. TCRdb mirrors the immuneACCESS table, restricted to in-frame sequences. Some clones are absent from its copies; in checked studies, under half trace to an unresolved V gene, and the reason for the others is unknown. Clone size and the V and J calls come from that table; the DNA yielded D and trimming. This sample gives about 180,000 clones in total; 70% to 85% of them show up just once. The ten biggest clones cover less than 2.5% of the sample.

A word on this clone: Its antigen is not yet known. Per-base quality was not reported, and no clone a single base away is much larger than it.

In total, roughly 670 healthy bone marrow donors made up the cohort. At the time of sampling, all cohort members were nominally healthy, though unrecorded immune exposures were likely present. CMV serostatus was recorded as positive for just under 300 and negative for about 50% of the 666 cohort members, whereas no CMV serostatus was recorded for the donor in question. Every donor gave a peripheral blood sample, and the peripheral blood mononuclear cells from that sample were used for TCR beta sequencing. Genomic DNA extraction from the blood cell samples was performed with the Qiagen DNeasy Blood Extraction Kit. CDR1 and CDR2 are drawn from the germline V gene (reference sequence): LNHDA, SQIVND. Trimming takes 5 bases off V and 5 bases off J; junction bases not matched to a gene: 5. Taken from cysteine to phenylalanine, the CDR3 has 13 residues. Just the 39-base CDR3 DNA is kept, in frame starting at base 1.

This receptor chain uses TRBV19 and TRBJ1-1, and 7 junction bases match TRBD1. This clonotype was sampled from a human donor in good health. The sequenced sample consisted of PBMCs. Here is the DNA: TGTGCCAGTAGTCCATTACAGGGGACTGAAGCTTTCTTT. Its protein product is CASSPLQGTEAFF.